This TCR beta chain was sequenced during a study of T cells in Graves' hyperthyroidism and ophthalmopathy. TCR beta CDR3 regions were amplified from RNA. The TCR CDR3 was amplified in a first-round RT-PCR using the HTBI primer set. Via MiXCR, TCRdb re-called the multiplex PCR reads, giving one row per CDR3 protein. The data show around 570,000 distinct CDR3 sequences, with 15% to 20% seen just once and 47% held by the top ten. V dropped 4 bases and J dropped 2 bases, with 25 bases sitting between them. The CDR3 has 19 residues. Germline CDR1 and CDR2: SNHLY and FYNNEI. Overall study results and limits: Most thyroid clonotypes expanded above 0.001 were also detected in blood.

This clonotype was seen many times. Its cognate antigen is unknown. Inclusion characteristics of ophthalmopathy patients comprised a Clinical Activity Score of at least 3, a NOSPECS grade of at least 4, and duration under 3 months. On the basis of clinical symptoms, serum thyroxine and TRAb, thyroid ultrasound and orbital computed tomography, diagnoses were made. The PBMCs were taken from about 9.7 ml of fresh peripheral blood. This TCR derives from a man aged 35-49 years with Graves' ophthalmopathy. Material: blood. The V and J genes are TRBV2 and TRBJ2-3, with D tentatively TRBD1 (8 bases). As DNA, the CDR3 is TGTGCCAGCAGTGGGGACAGGAAGACTAGCCAGGGTATCACAGATACGCAGTATTTT. It yields the protein CASSGDRKTSQGITDTQYF.